The 22 T cell receptor beta chains in this list originate from one sample, sequenced in a study of human T cells and chemical hapten exposure. Time point in this sample: patch test 1, 2 weeks after DPC sensitization. Treatment defined: therapeutic diphenylcyclopropenone sensitization with weekly scalp DPC. MiXCR, run by TCRdb on the RACE reads, gives a single entry per CDR3 protein. The table lists around 300,000 distinct CDR3 sequences, roughly 6.9% of them singletons. The source was whole blood, collected in connection with sensitization to the hapten diphenylcyclopropenone (DPC). These receptors came from a woman younger than 35 with alopecia areata. Some clones in this sample may be carry-over from other donors' samples.

This clonotype was counted a few times. V is TRBV15 and J is TRBJ1-2; possibly TRBD1 for D (5 bases). The germline V gene has CDR1 LNHNV and CDR2 YYDKDF (reference sequence). The CDR3 sequence is 13 residues long. Trimming stripped 3 bases from V and 7 bases from J, with 12 bases between. This CDR3 is CATSREGISGYTF. The CDR3 nucleotides are TGTGCCACCAGCAGGGAGGGGATTTCTGGCTACACCTTC.

The chain carries TRBV27 and TRBJ1-6; D is unresolved. Germline assignment: CDR1 MNHEY and CDR2 SMNVEV (reference sequence). The CDR3 is made up of 13 amino acids. The V end was cut by 2 bases, the J end by 7 bases, with 6 bases between. The CDR3 DNA reads TGTGCCAGCAGTTTAGGGTGGAATTCACCCCTCCACTTT. The encoded protein is CASSLGWNSPLHF.

This clonotype turned up a few times. CDR3 sequence: CASSYGDSATDTQYF. CDR3 nucleotide sequence: TGTGCCAGCAGTTACGGGGACAGTGCCACAGATACGCAGTATTTT. The chain employs TRBV28 and TRBJ2-3; 7 bases are shared with TRBD1. The germline CDR1 and CDR2 sequences are MDHEN and SYDVKM. The CDR3 has 15 amino acids. J lost 2 bases, V lost 4 bases, and 6 bases had no gene match.

This chain joins TRBV20-1 and TRBJ2-7; 7 bases align to TRBD1. Germline-derived CDR1 and CDR2 are DFQATT and SNEGSKA (reference sequence). This CDR3 region has 11 residues. Trimming removed 5 bases from V and 6 bases from J; junction bases left unmatched: 4. CDR3: CSAYHRGEQYF. The CDR3 bases are TGCAGTGCTTATCACAGGGGCGAGCAGTACTTC.

The V and J genes are TRBV5-4 and TRBJ1-2; no firm D call. The CDR3 consists of 17 residues. Germline values: CDR1 SGHNT, CDR2 YYREEE (reference sequence). Trimming removed 4 bases from V and 3 bases from J, with 22 bases in between. DNA for the CDR3: TGTGCCAGCAGCCCGAGCCTATTGTCGGGTTTTTACTATGGCTACACCTTC. Translating it yields CASSPSLLSGFYYGYTF.

This clonotype has ten or more counts. The chain is built from TRBV7-2 and TRBJ2-5; D remains ambiguous. Trimming cost V 0 bases and J 4 bases, with 9 bases left between them. The CDR3 runs 14 residues. CDR1 and CDR2 from the germline V gene are SGHTA and FQGNSA. CDR3 in DNA: TGTGCCAGCAGCTTAGCAGGGCCCTTAGAGACCCAGTACTTC. Residues: CASSLAGPLETQYF.

The chain is built from TRBV2 and TRBJ2-5; 10 bases agree with TRBD2. Germline CDR1 and CDR2: SNHLY and FYNNEI. V gave up 10 bases and J gave up 1 base; unmatched junction bases: 6. The CDR3 consists of 14 residues. The CDR3 DNA reads as TGTGCCACCGATCGACTAGCGGGCCAAGAGACCCAGTACTTC. Its translation: CATDRLAGQETQYF.

The chain joins TRBV4-2 to TRBJ2-1; 8 nucleotides agree with TRBD1. Germline CDR1 and CDR2: LGHNA and YNFKEQ. CDR3 size: 16 residues. V lost 0 bases to trimming and J lost 6 bases; unmatched junction nucleotides: 7. CDR3 nucleotides: TGTGCCAGCAGCCAAGAACAGGGGGTCATGGGCAATGAGCAGTTCTTC. This codes for CASSQEQGVMGNEQFF.

This chain joins TRBV12-3 or TRBV12-4 and TRBJ2-3, with 8 bases fitting TRBD2. With V trimmed by 2 bases and J by 4 bases, 8 bases remained unmatched. This CDR3 is 16 amino acids long. Here the CDR3 reads CASSLRLAGGADTQYF. The DNA of the CDR3 is TGTGCCAGCAGTTTACGTCTAGCGGGCGGTGCAGATACGCAGTATTTT.

This clonotype was counted many times. V gene TRBV7-7 combines with J gene TRBJ2-3; D possibly corresponds to TRBD2 (6 bases). This CDR3 is built from 13 residues. V shed 6 bases and J shed 3 bases, with 10 bases lying between them. The germline gives CDR1 SSHAT, CDR2 FNYEAQ (reference sequence). The chain's CDR3 is CASSRDSTDTQYF. CDR3 nucleotides: TGTGCCAGCAGTCGGGACTCTACAGATACGCAGTATTTT.

The chain joins TRBV4-3 to TRBJ1-5; 7 bases match TRBD1. V dropped 4 bases and J dropped 4; count of bases not matched to a gene: 7. Germline CDR1 and CDR2: LGHNA and YSLEER. This CDR3 contains 15 residues. The CDR3 is CASSPETGLNQPQHF. The CDR3 region has the DNA TGCGCCAGCAGCCCAGAGACAGGGTTGAATCAGCCCCAGCATTTT.

This chain connects TRBV12-3 or TRBV12-4 to TRBJ2-7, with TRBD2 identical over 10 bases. V lost 2 bases, J lost 0 bases, and 1 base stayed unmatched. This CDR3 has 15 amino acids. CDR3 DNA: TGTGCCAGCAGTTTACGGACTAGCGGCTCCTACGAGCAGTACTTC. Its protein product is CASSLRTSGSYEQYF.

This clonotype has more than one count but fewer than ten. The V gene is TRBV18, the J gene TRBJ1-1; TRBD1 might be the D (5 bases). Germline assignment: CDR1 KGHSH and CDR2 LQKENI. Trimming removed 7 bases from V and 1 base from J, with 10 bases in between. This CDR3 has 13 residues. The CDR3 DNA is TGTGCCAGCTGTACTACAGGGAACACTGAAGCTTTCTTT. It translates to CASCTTGNTEAFF.

This clonotype appeared a few times. This chain links TRBV20-1 with TRBJ1-1, with D hard to call. V was trimmed by 6 bases and J by 7 bases, leaving 12 bases between them. The V gene's germline CDR1 is DFQATT and CDR2 SNEGSKA (reference sequence). The length of the CDR3 is 11 residues. The DNA of the CDR3 is TGCAGTGCGATCACCGTCGGTGAAGCTTTCTTT. It encodes CSAITVGEAFF.

This clonotype was detected only a few times. The chain couples TRBV4-1 to TRBJ1-4; D call uncertain. This CDR3 is built from 15 residues. Germline CDR1 reads MGHRA; CDR2 reads YSYEKL. V was shortened by 6 bases and J by 6 bases, with 17 bases between the two germline ends. The CDR3 sequence: CASREVGRKHEKLFF. In DNA, the CDR3 is TGCGCCAGCAGGGAAGTAGGGAGGAAACATGAAAAACTGTTTTTT.

This clonotype was seen ten or more times. This chain uses TRBV6-1 with TRBJ1-1; tentative D call: TRBD1 (5 bases). Germline-derived CDR1 and CDR2 are MNHNS and SASEGT. The CDR3 sequence is 12 residues long. V lost 10 bases and J lost 9, with 18 bases in between. Here the CDR3 reads CATRSVTDQAFF. The CDR3 DNA is TGTGCCACACGATCGGTGACAGACCAAGCTTTCTTT.

This clonotype appeared a few times. The chain's CDR3 is CASSFYPNTEAFF. In DNA, the CDR3 is TGCGCCAGCAGCTTTTATCCGAACACTGAAGCTTTCTTT. The chain combines TRBV5-1 with TRBJ1-1; the D is unclear. There are 13 residues in the CDR3. Germline V CDR1 and CDR2: SGHRS, YFSETQ. The V end lost 2 bases, the J end lost 1 base, and 6 bases lay between the germline ends.

There are many counts of this clonotype. The CDR3 loop reads CASSTTGTGANVLTF. As DNA, the CDR3 is TGTGCCAGCAGCACGACAGGGACTGGGGCCAACGTCCTGACTTTC. V is TRBV11-1 and J is TRBJ2-6, with TRBD1 matching over 7 bases. V trimming: 5 bases; J trimming: 2 bases; junction bases outside the gene matches: 3. CDR3 length equals 15 residues. Looked up from germline, CDR1 is SGHAT and CDR2 is FQDESV (reference sequence). The complete variable domain, with remaining parts taken from reference TRBV11-1 and TRBJ2-6, reads EAEVAQSPRYKITEKSQAVAFWCDPISGHATLYWYRQILGQGPELLVQFQDESVVDDSQLPKDRFSAERLKGVDSTLKIQPAELGDSAMYLCASSTTGTGANVLTFGAGSRLTVL.

This clonotype was recorded a few times. The chain combines TRBV6-5 with TRBJ2-7, with 8 positions matching TRBD2. CDR3 length: 15 amino acids. Unmatched junction bases numbered 6, after V lost 2 bases and J lost 3 bases. Germline loops: CDR1 MNHEY, CDR2 SVGAGI. The CDR3 reads CASSYGTSGLYEQYF. The CDR3 nucleotides are TGTGCCAGCAGTTACGGAACTAGCGGCCTCTACGAGCAGTACTTC.

This clonotype was observed at least ten times. The V and J genes are TRBV5-1 and TRBJ2-7, with D uncertain. V dropped 1 base and J dropped 2 bases, with 4 bases sitting between them. The CDR3 totals 12 residues. Germline assignment: CDR1 SGHRS and CDR2 YFSETQ. This CDR3 reads CASSLPAYEQYF. The CDR3, as DNA: TGCGCCAGCAGCTTGCCCGCCTACGAGCAGTACTTC.

This clonotype was detected many times. The chain is built from TRBV12-5 and TRBJ1-5, with D perhaps TRBD1 (5 bases). The V end was cut by 2 bases, the J end by 6 bases, with 11 bases between. The CDR3 has 14 amino acids. CDR1 is LGHNT, CDR2 FRNRAP, per germline. CDR3 bases: TGTGCTAGTGGTTTGTACGGGGCTAGTCAGCCCCAGCATTTT. It yields the protein CASGLYGASQPQHF.

The chain combines TRBV3-1 with TRBJ1-2; 8 nucleotides line up with TRBD1. The CDR3 contains 15 residues. From germline, CDR1 is LGHDT and CDR2 YNNKEL (reference sequence). Germline trimming cut 3 bases from V and 4 bases from J; bases unmatched to any gene: 7. CDR3 coding DNA: TGTGCCAGCAGCCACAATACCGGGACAGGCTATGGCTACACCTTC. Translated: CASSHNTGTGYGYTF.